This record concerns one T cell receptor (beta chain) sequence. In germline, CDR1 is DFQATT, CDR2 SNEGSKA (reference sequence). V shed 6 bases and J shed 8 bases, with 19 bases lying between them. The CDR3 totals 13 residues. This sample is drawn from a study of T-cell memory formation after mild COVID-19. TCRdb itself ran the 5' RACE reads through MiXCR, one entry per CDR3 protein. Counted here are about 470,000 distinct CDR3 sequences, 25% occurring once; the ten biggest clones make up under 15%. Source material: PBMCs or a T cell subset sorted from them (not recorded which). The V gene is TRBV20-1, the J gene TRBJ2-5; maybe TRBD2 (6 bases). The receptor was derived from an adult woman who had mild COVID-19 (a few samples of this study predate the infection). Cell type and time point are not known. In DNA form, the CDR3 reads TGCAGTGCCCGAGAGGGGCACGGGAGAACCCAGTACTTC. Residues: CSAREGHGRTQYF.